The clone carrying this TCR beta chain was seen only a few times. Clones were sequenced by immunoSEQ multiplex PCR, and TCRdb holds only the in-frame ones, with some missing. The table has more than 85,000 clones, 70% to 90% seen once. The sample originates from a study of blood T cell repertoires in COVID-19. Germline assignment: CDR1 LNHDA and CDR2 SQIVND (reference sequence). Deletions cut 3 bases from V and 2 bases from J, with 14 bases between. This CDR3 region has 15 residues. The sequencing sample was made of peripheral blood. The chain joins TRBV19 to TRBJ2-7, with D possibly being TRBD2 (5 bases). The receptor was derived from an elderly woman with acute or convalescent COVID-19. In DNA, the CDR3 is TGTGCCAGTAGTATCGCACGAGGGCGCCCCTACGAGCAGTACTTC. Amino acid sequence: CASSIARGRPYEQYF. Using reference TRBV19 and TRBJ2-7 for the parts outside the CDR3, the full variable domain is DGGITQSPKYLFRKEGQNVTLSCEQNLNHDAMYWYRQDPGQGLRLIYYSQIVNDFQKGDIAEGYSVSREKKESFPLTVTSAQKNPTAFYLCASSIARGRPYEQYFGPGTRLTVT.